This T cell receptor beta chain was recorded in a study of T cells in Graves' hyperthyroidism and ophthalmopathy (dated by TCRdb to the late 2010s). Describing the broader study: To identify TCR V-J signatures that set the groups apart, the researchers used a discovery cohort of approximately 98 patients, made up of around 42 with Graves' ophthalmopathy and approximately 57 with stable Graves' hyperthyroidism. An independent validation cohort of under 20 hyperthyroidism patients and some 15 patients who later progressed to ophthalmopathy tested prospective prediction of ophthalmopathy. TCR Vbeta CDR3 sequencing of 135 peripheral blood samples (over 40 ophthalmopathy, about 75 hyperthyroidism and approximately 17 progressor patients) is reported in the paper. Following sampling, methimazole starting at 30 mg daily was given to hyperthyroidism patients, and high-dose intravenous methylprednisolone was given to ophthalmopathy patients. For training and testing, the roughly 97 patients in the discovery cohort were randomly divided in a 7:3 ratio. Thyroid tissue and blood T-cell repertoires from about 6 Graves' hyperthyroidism patients were also compared in the study. Here is what the overall study found, with its caveats: A 13 V-J signature model separated ophthalmopathy from stable hyperthyroidism, with 87.88% sensitivity and 81.08% specificity in cross-validation and 80%/75% in testing. Blood samples also contained most of the expanded thyroid clonotypes (frequency above 0.001), which suggests that blood repertoires may reflect thyroid immune responses. In validation, progression to ophthalmopathy was predicted by the model with nearly 71% sensitivity and 72.22% specificity, a median of roughly six months before onset. Sample size was not statistically predetermined, and investigators were not blinded to group allocation.

The TCR beta CDR3 regions were amplified from RNA transcripts. The first round of RT-PCR for the TCR CDR3 was performed with the HTBI primer set and the Qiagen OneStep RT-PCR kit. Libraries were constructed in a second round of multiplex PCR, after which size selection and purification were performed. The libraries were sequenced on an Illumina HiSeq2000 using paired-end 100 bp reads. The original pipeline was this. SOAPnuke was used to process the raw data, removing reads that contained adapters or uncalled bases, had a mean Phred below 15, or lacked an exact match to the constant primer or identifier. High-quality paired reads were merged with COPE v1.2.5, and unique nucleotide sequences were defined as clonotypes. MiTCR v1.1 was used to align the clonotypes against IMGT TRBV, TRBD and TRBJ reference segments. Analysis was restricted to V-J combinations with a frequency above 0.0001, which covered roughly 99% of repertoires. The TCS score was defined as the ratio of F50 (clonal expansion) to E x V (chaos), calculated using BLOSUM62-based TCRdist between CDR3 peptides within each V-J. Welch's t-statistics and random forest reduced around 510 V-J features to about 13, which were used in a naive Bayes classifier (R e1071). The similarity between thyroid and blood repertoires was quantified using the Morisita-Horn index. TCRdb applied fastp at Q25 and MiXCR to the public reads, then kept only in-frame beta chains. Rows merge per CDR3 protein into single entries with the most common DNA and genes. The V and J calls were determined by TCRdb, not by the authors. The sample includes more than 35,000 distinct CDR3 sequences, with about half observed a single time. The leading ten clones occupy 32% of the sample.

A patient counted as having stable Graves' hyperthyroidism if no progression to ophthalmopathy occurred over 18 months of follow-up. Hyperthyroidism patients were newly diagnosed, with disease duration under 2 months, and aged 18 to 65 years. Any patient with an uncontrolled infection, another autoimmune disease, pregnancy or lactation was excluded. Diagnoses were established on the basis of clinical symptoms, serum thyroxine and TRAb, thyroid ultrasound, and orbital computed tomography. Total RNA was extracted with Trizol reagent, and quality was checked on an Agilent 2100 Bioanalyzer. This clonotype was detected ten times or more. Its antigen target is currently unknown. The input lacks base qualities; no much larger clone sits a single base away. V was cut back by 3 bases and J by 6 bases, leaving a gap of 18 bases between them. The CDR3 contains 14 residues, cysteine and phenylalanine counted. Left in the record is the CDR3 DNA by itself, 42 bases read in frame from the first base. The germline V gene encodes CDR1 DFQATT and CDR2 SNEGSKA (reference sequence).

Sequencing used peripheral blood or thyroid tissue (not recorded which). This TCR was recovered from a woman aged 50 to 60 with Graves' hyperthyroidism. The rearranged segments are TRBV20-1 and TRBJ2-7; TRBD2 is possibly the D segment (7 matching bases). This receptor has the CDR3 CSARGGGAGAEQYF. The DNA reads TGCAGTGCTAGGGGGGGGGGCGCGGGAGCCGAGCAGTACTTC.